This is a list of T cell receptor beta chains from one sample in a study of post-analysis software for immune sequencing data. In TCRdb, the PCR reads were re-called with MiXCR into one record per CDR3 protein. The sample records around 500,000 distinct CDR3 sequences, 34% being singletons. Sequences were obtained from blood. These receptors came from a girl aged 2 to 17 with multiple sclerosis. The CDR3 runs from the conserved cysteine through the conserved F or W. Each record gives: J gene, D gene, V gene, CDR3 length, clone size, CDR3 DNA, CDR3 protein. The D gene is left open where the match is weak. The size field is filled for only some rows; it gives once, few, many or a size class.

J gene: TRBJ2-2; D gene: TRBD1; V gene: TRBV7-8; CDR3 length: 16; clone size: NA; CDR3 DNA: TGTGCCAGCAGCTCTACGGGACAGCCCTACACCGGGGAGCTGTTTTTT; CDR3 protein: CASSSTGQPYTGELFF
J gene: TRBJ2-7; D gene: NA; V gene: TRBV6-6; CDR3 length: 13; clone size: NA; CDR3 DNA: TGTGCCAGCACCCCGGACGGAACCTACGAGCAGTACTTC; CDR3 protein: CASTPDGTYEQYF
J gene: TRBJ2-1; D gene: NA; V gene: TRBV6-1; CDR3 length: 17; clone size: NA; CDR3 DNA: TGTGCCAGCAGTGAAGAAGCGTGGCAGGCACCCTACAATGAGCAGTTCTTC; CDR3 protein: CASSEEAWQAPYNEQFF
J gene: TRBJ2-3; D gene: TRBD2; V gene: TRBV3-1; CDR3 length: 15; clone size: few; CDR3 DNA: TGTGCCAGCAGCCCCCGGGAGGCTAGCACAGATACGCAGTATTTT; CDR3 protein: CASSPREASTDTQYF
J gene: TRBJ2-3; D gene: TRBD2; V gene: TRBV29-1; CDR3 length: 13; clone size: NA; CDR3 DNA: TGCAGCGCCCTCATAGCGGGGACAGATACGCAGTATTTT; CDR3 protein: CSALIAGTDTQYF
J gene: TRBJ2-3; D gene: TRBD1; V gene: TRBV11-2; CDR3 length: 16; clone size: NA; CDR3 DNA: TGTGCCAGCAGCTTAGCCGGGACAGCTGCATTAGATACGCAGTATTTT; CDR3 protein: CASSLAGTAALDTQYF
J gene: TRBJ2-3; D gene: NA; V gene: TRBV21-1; CDR3 length: 14; clone size: NA; CDR3 DNA: TGTGCCAGAGTCACCAGGGGAAGAACAGATACGCAGTATTTT; CDR3 protein: CARVTRGRTDTQYF
J gene: TRBJ1-1; D gene: NA; V gene: TRBV5-1; CDR3 length: 16; clone size: once; CDR3 DNA: TGCGCCAGCAGCTTGGCGTGGGGATCGCTGAACACTGAAGCTTTCTTT; CDR3 protein: CASSLAWGSLNTEAFF
J gene: TRBJ2-3; D gene: TRBD2; V gene: TRBV5-1; CDR3 length: 17; clone size: NA; CDR3 DNA: TGCGCCAGCAGCTTGGCCCTCGGGGGGGCGGAGACAGATACGCAGTATTTT; CDR3 protein: CASSLALGGAETDTQYF
J gene: TRBJ2-3; D gene: NA; V gene: TRBV5-1; CDR3 length: 14; clone size: NA; CDR3 DNA: TGCGCCAGCAGCTTGGTGGGCTTACCGGATACGCAGTATTTT; CDR3 protein: CASSLVGLPDTQYF
J gene: TRBJ2-7; D gene: TRBD2; V gene: TRBV12-3/TRBV12-4; CDR3 length: 16; clone size: NA; CDR3 DNA: TGTGCCAGCAGTCCGCTAGCGGGGGCCGGATACAATGAGCAGTACTTC; CDR3 protein: CASSPLAGAGYNEQYF
J gene: TRBJ2-3; D gene: TRBD1; V gene: TRBV20-1; CDR3 length: 17; clone size: NA; CDR3 DNA: TGCAGTGCCCAGGGACAGGGGGGTTTCCCTAGCACAGATACGCAGTATTTT; CDR3 protein: CSAQGQGGFPSTDTQYF
J gene: TRBJ2-7; D gene: TRBD1; V gene: TRBV24-1; CDR3 length: 13; clone size: NA; CDR3 DNA: TGTGCCACCAGGGATTGGACAGGGGACGAGCAGTACTTC; CDR3 protein: CATRDWTGDEQYF
J gene: TRBJ2-5; D gene: NA; V gene: TRBV6-6; CDR3 length: 14; clone size: few; CDR3 DNA: TGTGCCAGCAGTTACTCGGTATCTTGGGGGGAGCAGTACTTC; CDR3 protein: CASSYSVSWGEQYF
J gene: TRBJ1-4; D gene: NA; V gene: TRBV6-6; CDR3 length: 14; clone size: many; CDR3 DNA: TGTGCCAGCAGTTACCGCGGGGGTGATGAAAAACTGTTTTTT; CDR3 protein: CASSYRGGDEKLFF
J gene: TRBJ2-5; D gene: NA; V gene: TRBV5-1; CDR3 length: 15; clone size: NA; CDR3 DNA: TGCGCCAGCAGCTTCGATAGGGGGTTGGGAGAGACCCAGTACTTC; CDR3 protein: CASSFDRGLGETQYF
J gene: TRBJ1-1; D gene: NA; V gene: TRBV25-1; CDR3 length: 12; clone size: NA; CDR3 DNA: TGTGCCAGCAGTGATCCAACGGGGGGTGCTTTCTTT; CDR3 protein: CASSDPTGGAFF
J gene: TRBJ2-5; D gene: TRBD1; V gene: TRBV12-3/TRBV12-4; CDR3 length: 13; clone size: few; CDR3 DNA: TGTGCCAGCAGGGGGACAGGGTTAGAGACCCAGTACTTC; CDR3 protein: CASRGTGLETQYF
J gene: TRBJ2-7; D gene: NA; V gene: TRBV2; CDR3 length: 14; clone size: NA; CDR3 DNA: TGTGCCAGCAACAGCATGAGGCCCAAAATCGAGCAGTACTTC; CDR3 protein: CASNSMRPKIEQYF
J gene: TRBJ2-5; D gene: TRBD1; V gene: TRBV4-1; CDR3 length: 16; clone size: few; CDR3 DNA: TGCGCCAGCAGCCAAGCGACAGGGGGCTACCAAGAGACCCAGTACTTC; CDR3 protein: CASSQATGGYQETQYF
J gene: TRBJ1-6; D gene: NA; V gene: TRBV7-8; CDR3 length: 17; clone size: few; CDR3 DNA: TGTGCCAGCAGCTTAGATCAGGGAGTGACGATACATTCACCCCTCCACTTT; CDR3 protein: CASSLDQGVTIHSPLHF
J gene: TRBJ2-7; D gene: NA; V gene: TRBV5-6; CDR3 length: 16; clone size: many; CDR3 DNA: TGTGCCAGCAGCTTGGTAGGGGTCGGGGCCTCCTACGAGCAGTACTTC; CDR3 protein: CASSLVGVGASYEQYF
J gene: TRBJ2-3; D gene: TRBD1; V gene: TRBV6-1; CDR3 length: 14; clone size: NA; CDR3 DNA: TGTGCCAGCAGCGAAGGGGGCGGTCCAGATACGCAGTATTTT; CDR3 protein: CASSEGGGPDTQYF
J gene: TRBJ1-2; D gene: NA; V gene: TRBV6-5; CDR3 length: 11; clone size: NA; CDR3 DNA: TGTGCCAGCAGCTCCCCGCGGGGCTACACCTTC; CDR3 protein: CASSSPRGYTF
J gene: TRBJ2-3; D gene: NA; V gene: TRBV5-1; CDR3 length: 14; clone size: many; CDR3 DNA: TGCGCCAGCAGCTTGGAAAGGAGGACAGATACGCAGTATTTT; CDR3 protein: CASSLERRTDTQYF
J gene: TRBJ1-6; D gene: NA; V gene: TRBV7-2; CDR3 length: 12; clone size: NA; CDR3 DNA: TGTGCCAGCAGCTTTGAACGGGTGACCCCCCACTTT; CDR3 protein: CASSFERVTPHF
J gene: TRBJ1-2; D gene: NA; V gene: TRBV11-1; CDR3 length: 13; clone size: few; CDR3 DNA: TGTGCCAGCAGCTTAGTGGTTAACTATGGCTACACCTTC; CDR3 protein: CASSLVVNYGYTF
J gene: TRBJ2-6; D gene: TRBD2; V gene: TRBV7-8; CDR3 length: 19; clone size: few; CDR3 DNA: TGTGCCAGCAGCTTAGGAGCGGGGGGCCAGCCATTCGGGGCCAACGTCCTGACTTTC; CDR3 protein: CASSLGAGGQPFGANVLTF
J gene: TRBJ1-1; D gene: NA; V gene: TRBV4-1; CDR3 length: 14; clone size: once; CDR3 DNA: TGCGCCAGCAGCCTGGTCGTGGGGAACACTGAAGCTTTCTTT; CDR3 protein: CASSLVVGNTEAFF
J gene: TRBJ2-3; D gene: TRBD2; V gene: TRBV29-1; CDR3 length: 12; clone size: medium-sized; CDR3 DNA: TGCAGCGTTCGGGGGGTCACAGATACGCAGTATTTT; CDR3 protein: CSVRGVTDTQYF
J gene: TRBJ1-4; D gene: TRBD1; V gene: TRBV18; CDR3 length: 14; clone size: NA; CDR3 DNA: TGTGCCAGCTCACCGGGACAGATGAATGAAAAACTGTTTTTT; CDR3 protein: CASSPGQMNEKLFF
J gene: TRBJ1-2; D gene: TRBD1; V gene: TRBV12-3/TRBV12-4; CDR3 length: 12; clone size: NA; CDR3 DNA: TGTGCCAGCAGCCGGACAGGGTATAGGTACACCTTC; CDR3 protein: CASSRTGYRYTF
J gene: TRBJ2-1; D gene: TRBD2; V gene: TRBV7-3; CDR3 length: 15; clone size: NA; CDR3 DNA: TGTGCCAGCAGCTTAGCGGGGGGCCCTCTTTATGAGCAGTTCTTC; CDR3 protein: CASSLAGGPLYEQFF
J gene: TRBJ1-6; D gene: NA; V gene: TRBV5-1; CDR3 length: 13; clone size: NA; CDR3 DNA: TGCGCCAGCAGCTGGAGGGGGAATTCACCCCTCCACTTT; CDR3 protein: CASSWRGNSPLHF
J gene: TRBJ1-2; D gene: NA; V gene: TRBV5-5; CDR3 length: 15; clone size: NA; CDR3 DNA: TGTGCCAGCAGCTTGGCCTCTGGGGCAGACTATGGCTACACCTTC; CDR3 protein: CASSLASGADYGYTF
J gene: TRBJ2-1; D gene: TRBD2; V gene: TRBV11-2; CDR3 length: 12; clone size: NA; CDR3 DNA: TGTGCCAGCAGCTTAGCCGGGACTAACCAGTTCTTC; CDR3 protein: CASSLAGTNQFF
J gene: TRBJ2-1; D gene: NA; V gene: TRBV15; CDR3 length: 11; clone size: many; CDR3 DNA: TGTGCCACCAGCATGTATTATGAGCAGTTCTTC; CDR3 protein: CATSMYYEQFF
J gene: TRBJ2-2; D gene: TRBD1; V gene: TRBV6-4; CDR3 length: 16; clone size: NA; CDR3 DNA: TGTGCCAGTAGGACAGGGGGTCCTACTGACGTCGGGGAGCTGTTTTTT; CDR3 protein: CASRTGGPTDVGELFF
J gene: TRBJ1-4; D gene: NA; V gene: TRBV7-9; CDR3 length: 12; clone size: once; CDR3 DNA: TGTGCCAGCAGCCGGGGGTATGAAAAACTGTTTTTT; CDR3 protein: CASSRGYEKLFF
J gene: TRBJ2-5; D gene: TRBD2; V gene: TRBV2; CDR3 length: 17; clone size: few; CDR3 DNA: TGTGCCAGCAGTTCCGGGACTAGCGGGGGGAGGCAAGAGACCCAGTACTTC; CDR3 protein: CASSSGTSGGRQETQYF
J gene: TRBJ1-1; D gene: NA; V gene: TRBV2; CDR3 length: 13; clone size: NA; CDR3 DNA: TGTGCCGAAAACATCGGGGGGAACACTGAAGCTTTCTTT; CDR3 protein: CAENIGGNTEAFF
J gene: TRBJ1-6; D gene: TRBD1; V gene: TRBV6-1; CDR3 length: 16; clone size: NA; CDR3 DNA: TGTGCCAGCAGTGAGACCGGGACAGCATATAATTCACCCCTCCACTTT; CDR3 protein: CASSETGTAYNSPLHF
J gene: TRBJ2-7; D gene: NA; V gene: TRBV5-1; CDR3 length: 11; clone size: NA; CDR3 DNA: TGCGCCAGCAGCTTGGGGTTGGCCCAGTACTTC; CDR3 protein: CASSLGLAQYF